A selection of T cell receptor beta chains follows, all from one sample in a study of T cells in Graves' hyperthyroidism and ophthalmopathy. TCRdb used MiXCR to reprocess the multiplex PCR reads, holding one entry per CDR3 protein. The repertoire holds about 690,000 distinct CDR3 sequences, approximately 15% seen once, with about 16% in the top ten. The sequencing input was blood. All receptors derive from a man aged 45-65 years with Graves' hyperthyroidism. Each CDR3 is given with its conserved first and last residue. Fields, in order: clone size, V gene, J gene, D gene, CDR3 DNA, CDR3 protein. A D gene is named only where the DNA matches it firmly. The listing skips clone size in some rows; elsewhere it reads once, few, many or a size class.

many	TRBV12-3/TRBV12-4	TRBJ2-3	TRBD2	TGTGCCAGCAGTCGAATAGGACCGGGACTAGCGTCAGATACGCAGTATTTT	CASSRIGPGLASDTQYF
-	TRBV11-1	TRBJ1-3	-	TGTGCCAGCAGAGAAGGGAACTCTGGAAACACCATATATTTT	CASREGNSGNTIYF
-	TRBV2	TRBJ2-3	TRBD2	TGTGCCAGCAGCCTGGGACTAGCGGCCTCAACGCAGTATTTT	CASSLGLAASTQYF
many	TRBV2	TRBJ2-3	TRBD1	TGTGCCAGCAGTGGCGGGACAGGGGCAGATACGCAGTATTTT	CASSGGTGADTQYF
many	TRBV28	TRBJ1-3	-	TGTGCCAGCAGTTTTCGCGGGACTGGGCCTGGAAACACCATATATTTT	CASSFRGTGPGNTIYF
few	TRBV3-1	TRBJ1-2	-	TGTGCCAGCAGCCAAGCCAGGGGCTATGGCTACACCTTC	CASSQARGYGYTF
many	TRBV2	TRBJ2-2	TRBD1	TGTGCCAGCAGGAATCGACAGGGCACGAACACCGGGGAGCTGTTTTTT	CASRNRQGTNTGELFF
-	TRBV12-3/TRBV12-4	TRBJ2-1	-	TGTGCCAGCAGTCCGTCACAGGGAAAGGGCAATGAGCAGTTCTTC	CASSPSQGKGNEQFF
many	TRBV28	TRBJ1-2	-	TGTGCCAGCATGGGCCGAGCTAGACTCTATGGCTACACCTTC	CASMGRARLYGYTF
-	TRBV30	TRBJ1-1	-	TGTGCCTGGAGTGCGGGCAGTCTACGGGCTCTGCTCATGAACACTGAAGCTTTCTTT	CAWSAGSLRALLMNTEAFF
many	TRBV7-2	TRBJ2-1	TRBD1	TGTGCCAGCAGCCGACGACAGGGTACATACAATGAGCAGTTCTTC	CASSRRQGTYNEQFF
-	TRBV29-1	TRBJ2-2	-	TGCAGCGTTGAAACCCGGAGGCCCGAGGACACCGGGGAGCTGTTTTTT	CSVETRRPEDTGELFF
-	TRBV6-5	TRBJ1-1	-	TGTGCCAGCAGTTACTTAGCCAGGGGGAACACTGAAGCTTTCTTT	CASSYLARGNTEAFF
-	TRBV5-6	TRBJ2-4	-	TGTGCCAGCACCGGTGTAGCCAAAAACATTCAGTACTTC	CASTGVAKNIQYF
-	TRBV19	TRBJ2-1	TRBD2	TGTGCCAGTAGTCCCTTAGGACTAGCCGCGCAGGGGGAGCAGTTCTTC	CASSPLGLAAQGEQFF
few	TRBV7-2	TRBJ1-6	-	TGTGCCAGCAGCTTAACCACAGTTAATTCACCCCTCCACTTT	CASSLTTVNSPLHF
-	TRBV25-1	TRBJ2-7	-	TGTGCCAGCAGTGATATGCGGGACAGACCCTACGAGCAGTACTTC	CASSDMRDRPYEQYF
many	TRBV12-3/TRBV12-4	TRBJ2-7	TRBD2	TGTGCCAGCAGTATGGGACTACACTCCTACGAGCAGTACTTC	CASSMGLHSYEQYF
-	TRBV20-1	TRBJ2-3	TRBD2	TGCAGTGCTAGAGTCCGAATCGGGACTAGCGGTAGCACAGATACGCAGTATTTT	CSARVRIGTSGSTDTQYF
many	TRBV7-3	TRBJ2-7	-	TGTGCCAGCAGCCCTCGACAGCGACATGGGTCCGAGCAGTACTTC	CASSPRQRHGSEQYF
many	TRBV6-5	TRBJ2-7	TRBD2	TGTGCCAGCAGTTACTCGCGGACGAGCGGGAGGTCCTACGAGCAGTACTTC	CASSYSRTSGRSYEQYF
few	TRBV9	TRBJ2-6	-	TGTGCCAGCAGCGTAGTGAGCTCTGGGGCCAACGTCCTGACTTTC	CASSVVSSGANVLTF
-	TRBV20-1	TRBJ2-4	-	TGCAGTGCTAGAGATCCCGGGGAGTACATTCAGTACTTC	CSARDPGEYIQYF
-	TRBV20-1	TRBJ1-6	TRBD1	TGCAGTGCACAAAGGACAGGGACTGTCTATAATTCACCCCTCCACTTT	CSAQRTGTVYNSPLHF
many	TRBV18	TRBJ1-2	TRBD1	TGTGCCAGCTCACCGACAGGGGACTGGAGCTACACCTTC	CASSPTGDWSYTF
few	TRBV7-2	TRBJ2-1	-	TGTGCCAGCACTCCAACTGGGGGAAACTACAATGAGCAGTTCTTC	CASTPTGGNYNEQFF
few	TRBV25-1	TRBJ2-7	-	TGTGCCAGCAGTGGTGACAGAACTCTGGGTACCTACGAGCAGTACTTT	CASSGDRTLGTYEQYF
-	TRBV3-1	TRBJ1-1	-	TGTGCCAGCAGCTCGGGAGGATTTACTGAAGCTTCCTTT	CASSSGGFTEASF
-	TRBV19	TRBJ2-4	-	TGTGCCAGTAGTCCCCGGACAGCGGTAGCCAAAAACATTCAGTACTTC	CASSPRTAVAKNIQYF
many	TRBV2	TRBJ1-1	-	TGTGCCAGCAGTGAACAGACCGTGAACACTGAAGCTTTCTTT	CASSEQTVNTEAFF
-	TRBV25-1	TRBJ1-5	TRBD1	TGTGCCAGCAGTGCCCGCCCGGGACAGGGGATGGACCAGCCCCAGCATTTT	CASSARPGQGMDQPQHF
-	TRBV20-1	TRBJ2-5	-	TGCAGTGCTAGAAAATTACAAGAGACCCAGTACTTC	CSARKLQETQYF
many	TRBV28	TRBJ1-1	-	TGTGCCAGTTTTTCGACCGGGGCCGGGGGGACTGAAGCTTTCTTT	CASFSTGAGGTEAFF
-	TRBV28	TRBJ2-7	TRBD1	TGTGCCAGCAGTTTACATGAGGACAGGGCTAACGAGCAGTACTTC	CASSLHEDRANEQYF
many	TRBV12-3/TRBV12-4	TRBJ2-7	TRBD2	TGTGCCAGCAGTCCGGGACTAGCGGGAGTTCGCGAGCAGTACTTC	CASSPGLAGVREQYF
many	TRBV19	TRBJ2-1	TRBD2	TGTGCCAGTAGTGGAGCGGGAGTCTACAATGAGCAGTTCTTC	CASSGAGVYNEQFF
few	TRBV19	TRBJ2-7	-	TGTGCCAGTACCTTAAGGCTAGAGGGCCGAACGTACGAGCAGTACTTC	CASTLRLEGRTYEQYF
many	TRBV6-2/TRBV6-3	TRBJ2-3	TRBD2	TGTGCCAGCAGTTACTCTCTGGACACTGCTAGCGGGAGCGTCACAGATACGCAGTATTTT	CASSYSLDTASGSVTDTQYF
-	TRBV5-1	TRBJ1-2	TRBD1	TGCGCCAGCAGCCTAGGACAGGCTTACTATGGCTACACCTTC	CASSLGQAYYGYTF
-	TRBV18	TRBJ2-7	TRBD1	TGTGCCAGCTCACCACCAAGACAGGGGGTCTACGAGCAGTACTTC	CASSPPRQGVYEQYF
few	TRBV2	TRBJ2-2	TRBD2	TGTGCCAGCAGTGAGAGGCTAGCGGGAGATGCCGGGGAGCTGTTTTTT	CASSERLAGDAGELFF
many	TRBV20-1	TRBJ1-1	TRBD1	TGCAGTGCCCCCCTAGACAGGGTGGGGACTGAAGCTTTCTTT	CSAPLDRVGTEAFF
few	TRBV20-1	TRBJ2-1	TRBD2	TGCAGTGCTCTGCTTAGGGTAGCGGGGCCCTACAATGAGCAGTTCTTC	CSALLRVAGPYNEQFF
few	TRBV18	TRBJ1-3	TRBD1	TGTGCCAGCTCACCCCAGGGACAGGGTGCTGGAAACACCATATATTTT	CASSPQGQGAGNTIYF
few	TRBV28	TRBJ2-1	-	TGTGCCAGCAGTTTTCAGGCCTACAATGAGCAGTTCTTC	CASSFQAYNEQFF
few	TRBV6-5	TRBJ2-4	TRBD2	TGTGCCAGCAGTTATCCCGCGATAGCGGGAATTTTGGGGGCGGCCAAAAACATTCAGTACTTC	CASSYPAIAGILGAAKNIQYF
few	TRBV6-1	TRBJ1-1	TRBD1	TGTGCCAGCAACTGGGACAGGGAGAACACTGAAGCTTTCTTT	CASNWDRENTEAFF
few	TRBV5-8	TRBJ2-3	-	TGTGCCAGCAGCACACGACACGGGGGTAGCACAGATACGCAGTATTTT	CASSTRHGGSTDTQYF
-	TRBV24-1	TRBJ2-1	-	TGTGCCACCAGTGATGTCTGGGGGCGTAATGAGCAGTTCTTC	CATSDVWGRNEQFF
many	TRBV11-2	TRBJ2-3	-	TGTGCCAGCAGCCCTAATAGCGGCAGCACAGATACGCAGTATTTT	CASSPNSGSTDTQYF
few	TRBV4-3	TRBJ2-6	-	TGCGCCAGCAGCCAAGATAGGTCCTCTGGGGCCAACGTCCTGACTTTC	CASSQDRSSGANVLTF